This TCR beta chain was recovered during a study of blood T cell repertoires in COVID-19 (TCRdb year 2020). Broadly, across the study: Samples from collaborators originated in the United States, Italy and Spain and spanned both the acute and convalescent phases of COVID-19. The material from the prospective study consisted of cDNA or gDNA derived from T cells, B-cell-depleted T cells, or PBMCs. Deeply sampled blood TCRbeta repertoires from subjects exposed to, actively infected with, or recovered from COVID-19 were included in the dataset. The repertoires were made available in a free public database intended to serve as a resource for research on the immune response to SARS-CoV-2. Samples came from the ongoing ImmuneRACE study (first 160 participants) plus 1,254 subjects from 6 global collaborators. Nearly every sample came with metadata listing a de-identified subject ID, COVID-19 status, age in years and sex. HLA class I and class II types, where available, came from metadata supplied by the sample provider rather than from assay-based typing.

The immunoSEQ Assay, a bias-controlled multiplex PCR, was used to amplify TCRbeta CDR3 regions from genomic DNA. The original pipeline was this. Within the assay, amplification of reference gene primers was used to estimate how many nucleated cells each sample contained. To quantify the absolute abundance of each unique TCRbeta CDR3 rearrangement, sequence reads were collapsed and filtered. For each sample, productive Simpson clonality was calculated as the square root of Simpson's diversity index over productive rearrangements. In its TCRdb copy, this immuneACCESS table keeps in-frame sequences only and misses some clones. Where compared with another copy, unresolved V genes explain less than half of these, and the others have no known cause. The V and J calls and clone size were taken over from that table, and D and trimming were inferred from the DNA. In this sample the table shows roughly 150,000 clones, 85% to 90% of which occur a single time. The top ten constitute roughly an eighth of the sample.

Overall results and qualifications from the work: How much clinical and demographic metadata was included differed by source and by participant, and the metadata was provided uncurated.

Note on this clone: Its antigen is currently not known. Per-nucleotide qualities are absent, and no much larger clonotype sits a single base away.

Trimming takes 0 bases from V and 5 bases from J, and the germline ends sit 5 bases apart. The germline V gene yields SGHAT for CDR1 and FQNNGV for CDR2. The CDR3 runs 13 amino acids, cysteine and phenylalanine included. The entry retains the CDR3 DNA only, 39 bases that are in frame from base 1. One collaborating source in Seattle enrolled patients while the patients were actively infected and followed the patients over time throughout the course of disease. Collaborating institutions collected whole blood in K2EDTA tubes following their own protocols. For TCRbeta analysis, collaborators shipped samples as frozen whole blood, isolated PBMCs, or DNA extracted from either of those sample types.

Recombination connected TRBV11-2 to TRBJ2-1; the D gene is unclear. Sequencing used peripheral blood. This clonotype was sampled from a man aged 18 to 30 with COVID-19, enrolled during active disease. In nucleotides, the sequence is TGTGCCAGCAGCTTAGATCCAGACAATGAGCAGTTCTTC. Protein translation: CASSLDPDNEQFF.